The 9 T cell receptor beta chains reported below all come from one sample, sequenced in a study of T cell clonality in common variable immunodeficiency. Profiling relied on immunoSEQ multiplex PCR, and the TCRdb table lists in-frame clones only, not all of them. The counts give about 44,000 clones, none of them seen only once; 10% is held by the top ten. Sequenced input: peripheral blood mononuclear cells. The origin of the receptors is a person aged 18 to 75 in good health.

This clone was detected ten times or more. The CDR3 extends 3 residues past the end of the read, so its final part is completed from the germline J gene. The genes are TRBV20-1 and TRBJ2-7, with 7 bases aligning to TRBD1. The germline gives CDR1 DFQATT, CDR2 SNEGSKA (reference sequence). J gave up 6 bases and V 8 bases, and 13 bases lay outside the gene matches. The CDR3 extends over 13 amino acids. The DNA read from the CDR3 is TGCAGTATCTCACCGGGACAGCAACGCGAG. Protein: CSISPGQQRE. The complete CDR3 protein is CSISPGQQREQYF.

This clone was recorded at least ten times. The read falls 3 residues short of the CDR3 end, and the missing part is taken from the germline J gene. The chain uses TRBV5-5 and TRBJ1-5; D ambiguous. The CDR3 totals 14 residues. Trimming left V 0 bases short and J 3 bases short, with 7 bases between. Germline-derived CDR1 and CDR2 are SGHKS and YYEKEE (reference sequence). CDR3 DNA (partial): TGTGCCAGCAGCTTGGCAGGTTCCAATCAGCCC. Its translation: CASSLAGSNQP. The CDR3 in its entirety is CASSLAGSNQPQHF. The whole variable domain, filled in from reference TRBV5-5 and TRBJ1-5, reads DAGVTQSPTHLIKTRGQQVTLRCSPISGHKSVSWYQQVLGQGPQFIFQYYEKEERGRGNFPDRFSARQFPNYSSELNVNALLLGDSALYLCASSLAGSNQPQHFGDGTRLSIL.

This clone has at least ten counts. The junction shows a germline mismatch at one end, possibly a read error. From the germline J gene comes the end of the CDR3, since the read stops 3 residues before it. This chain links TRBV4-2 with TRBJ1-4; D may be TRBD1 (5 bases). Germline V CDR1 and CDR2: LGHNA, YNFKEQ. This CDR3 is built from 16 residues. The chain's CDR3 is CASSPTVVPLNEKLFF. The sequenced CDR3 bases are TGCGCCAGCAGCCCGACAGTCGTTCCGCTTAATGAAAAA.

A word on this clone: The read gets to within 3 residues of the CDR3 end, and the germline J gene fills in the rest. The J gene is TRBJ1-1, the V gene TRBV11-2, with D perhaps matching TRBD1 (5 bases). Germline V gene sequence: CDR1 SGHAT, CDR2 FQNNGV. The CDR3 consists of 15 residues. V lost 5 bases, J lost 4 bases, and 17 bases lay in between. The CDR3 loop reads CASSPGIGGGTEAFF. The DNA read from the CDR3 is TGTGCCAGCAGCCCCGGGATCGGGGGTGGCACTGAA.

This clone showed up many times. The missing CDR3 end, 3 residues past where the read stops, is filled in from the germline J gene. The chain links TRBV7-2 to TRBJ1-2; D perhaps matches TRBD1 (6 bases). The CDR3 spans 13 residues. Trimming left V 3 bases short and J 4 bases short, with 9 bases between. Germline V gene data show CDR1 as SGHTA and CDR2 as FQGNSA. Here the CDR3 reads CASSLQGFYGYTF. CDR3 DNA, as far as it was read: TGTGCCAGCAGCTTGCAGGGGTTCTATGGC.

This clone has a count of ten or more. Germline is not matched at one junction end, which may reflect a read error. The CDR3 end is not reached by the read, which stops 3 residues before it; the germline J gene fills it in. The chain recombines TRBV4-2 with TRBJ2-4; D may match TRBD1 or TRBD2 (6 bases each). Germline CDR1 and CDR2: LGHNA and YNFKEQ. CDR3 length equals 17 residues. The CDR3 bases that were read are TGCGCCAGCAGCCAAGATTTGCCAGGCAGGGGAGGAAACATT. It codes for CASSQDLPGRGGNI. From start to end, the CDR3 is CASSQDLPGRGGNIQYF.

This clone was counted ten times or more. With the read ending 3 residues before the CDR3 end, the germline J gene is used to fill in that end. The chain carries TRBV20-1 and TRBJ1-1; D gene unclear. The CDR3 spans 14 residues. Per germline, CDR1 DFQATT and CDR2 SNEGSKA (reference sequence). V shed 0 bases and J shed 4 bases, with 12 bases lying between them. The CDR3 region is CSARDQGLITEAFF. CDR3 bases read: TGCAGTGCTAGAGATCAAGGGCTGATCACTGAA.

This clone was counted ten times or more. The read ends 3 residues before the CDR3 terminus; that terminus is restored from the germline J gene. The rearrangement links TRBV10-1 to TRBJ1-1; unclear D gene. This CDR3 has 13 residues. Germline V CDR1 and CDR2: WNHNN, SYGVQD (reference sequence). V was pared by 0 bases and J by 4 bases, with 6 bases between. The CDR3 DNA, read in part, is TGCGCCAGCAGTGAGTCCCCGGGCACTGAA. Translation gives CASSESPGTE. The full CDR3 protein reads CASSESPGTEAFF.

This clone was counted at least ten times. The read halts 3 residues ahead of the CDR3 end, with the missing end drawn from the germline J gene. This chain links TRBV18 with TRBJ2-5; D possibly corresponds to TRBD2 (5 bases). V lost 5 bases, J lost 7 bases, and 17 bases lay in between. This CDR3 comprises 14 residues. From germline, CDR1 is KGHSH and CDR2 LQKENI. The CDR3 spells CASSSRTDSGTQYF. The sequenced CDR3 bases are TGTGCCAGCTCATCACGTACGGACTCAGGGACC.